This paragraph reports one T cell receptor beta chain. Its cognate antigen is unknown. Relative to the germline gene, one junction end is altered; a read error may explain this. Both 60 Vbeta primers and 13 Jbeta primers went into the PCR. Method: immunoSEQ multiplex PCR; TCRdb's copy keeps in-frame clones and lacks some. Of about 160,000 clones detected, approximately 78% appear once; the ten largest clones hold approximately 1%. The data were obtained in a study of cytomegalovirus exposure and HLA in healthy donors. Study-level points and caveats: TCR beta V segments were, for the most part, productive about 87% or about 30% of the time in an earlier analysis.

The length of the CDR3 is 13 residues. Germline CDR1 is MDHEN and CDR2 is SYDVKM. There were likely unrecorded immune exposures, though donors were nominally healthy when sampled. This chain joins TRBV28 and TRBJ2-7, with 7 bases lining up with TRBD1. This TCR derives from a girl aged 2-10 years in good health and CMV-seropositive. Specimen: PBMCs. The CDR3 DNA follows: TGTGCCAGCAGTTTCCAGGACAGGCCAGGTGGGCACTTC. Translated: CASSFQDRPGGHF.